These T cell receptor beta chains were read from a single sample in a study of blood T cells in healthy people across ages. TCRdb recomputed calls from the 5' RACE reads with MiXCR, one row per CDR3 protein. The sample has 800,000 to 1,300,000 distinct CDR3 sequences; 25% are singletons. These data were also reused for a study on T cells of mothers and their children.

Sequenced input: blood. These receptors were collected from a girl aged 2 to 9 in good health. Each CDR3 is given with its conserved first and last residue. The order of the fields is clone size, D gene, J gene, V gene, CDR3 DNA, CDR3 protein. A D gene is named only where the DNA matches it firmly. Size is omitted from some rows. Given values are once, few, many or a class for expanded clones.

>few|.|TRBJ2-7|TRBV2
TGTGCCAGCAGTGCGGGACTCAACTACGAGCAGTACTTC
CASSAGLNYEQYF
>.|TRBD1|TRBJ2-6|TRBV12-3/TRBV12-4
TGTGCCAGCAGGGGACAGGGCCTCTCTGGGGCCAACGTCCTGACTTTC
CASRGQGLSGANVLTF
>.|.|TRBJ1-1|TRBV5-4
TGTGCCAGCAGCCGCGCCGGGACTAAGCTAGCTTTCTTT
CASSRAGTKLAFF
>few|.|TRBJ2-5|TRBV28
TGTGCCAGCAGTTTATTGGGCCACCAAGAGACCCAGTACTTC
CASSLLGHQETQYF
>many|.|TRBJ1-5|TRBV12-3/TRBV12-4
TGTGCCAGCAGCTTAGGAGGCGGTCAGCCCCAGCATTTT
CASSLGGGQPQHF
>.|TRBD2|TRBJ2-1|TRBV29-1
TGCAGTGTTTGGCCCGGGACTATTATACGTGAGCAGTTCTTC
CSVWPGTIIREQFF
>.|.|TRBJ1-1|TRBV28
TGTGCCAGCAGTTTAGCTGTGTGGGCCACTGAAGCTTTCTTT
CASSLAVWATEAFF
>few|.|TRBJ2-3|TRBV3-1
TGTGCCAGCAGCCAAGTAATCGCGGCGGCTAGCACAGATACGCAGTATTTT
CASSQVIAAASTDTQYF
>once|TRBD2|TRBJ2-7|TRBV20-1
TGCAGTGCCAAAGACTTAGCGGGAGTTCTAGCCTACGAGCAGTACTTC
CSAKDLAGVLAYEQYF
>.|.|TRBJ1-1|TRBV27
TGTGCCAGCAGTTTCGTCCCAAAAACTGAAGCTTTCTTT
CASSFVPKTEAFF
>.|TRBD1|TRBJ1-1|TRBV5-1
TGCGCCAGCAGCCCCCCCCAAGGGGGCTACACTGAAGCTTTCTTT
CASSPPQGGYTEAFF
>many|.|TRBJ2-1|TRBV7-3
TGTGCCAGCAGCTTATTAGCGGCCGGTGAGCAGTTCTTC
CASSLLAAGEQFF
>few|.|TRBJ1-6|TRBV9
TGTGCCAGCAGCGCCGGGACGATGCCACCCCTCCACTTT
CASSAGTMPPLHF
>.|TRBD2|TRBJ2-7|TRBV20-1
TGCAGTGCTAGAGGCATGACTAGCGGACCCTACGAGCAGTACTTC
CSARGMTSGPYEQYF
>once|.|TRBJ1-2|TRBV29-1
TGCAGCGTTGAAGGGTTTGATGGCTACACCTTC
CSVEGFDGYTF
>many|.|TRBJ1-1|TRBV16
TGTGCCAGCAGCGCGGGCACTGAAGCTTTCTTT
CASSAGTEAFF
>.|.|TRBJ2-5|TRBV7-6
TGTGCCAGCAGCTACCCTGCGCCAGTTGAGACCCAGTACTTC
CASSYPAPVETQYF
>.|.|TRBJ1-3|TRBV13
TGTGCCAGCAGCTATAGCTTGGAAGGGGGCTCTGGAAACACCATATATTTT
CASSYSLEGGSGNTIYF